Each of the 3 T cell receptor beta chains below was sequenced from the same sample in a study of T cell responses to AZD1222 COVID-19 vaccine. Clones were read by immunoSEQ multiplex PCR, and TCRdb kept only the in-frame ones, dropping some. Of roughly 110,000 clones in the sample, around nine tenths were seen once. This specimen consisted of peripheral blood, obtained on day 0 of AZD1222 vaccination. All receptors derive from an adult in good health.

The gene calls are TRBV5-4 and TRBJ2-3, with TRBD2 matching over 7 bases. The V segment lost 6 bases and the J segment 8 bases; nucleotides outside the gene matches: 12. The CDR3 has 14 amino acids. From germline, CDR1 is SGHNT and CDR2 YYREEE (reference sequence). This chain's CDR3 is CASKLAPRQGTQYF. Written as DNA, the CDR3 is TGTGCCAGCAAACTAGCGCCCCGGCAGGGTACGCAGTATTTT.

The CDR3 nucleotides read TGTGCCAGCAGCTTAGCCCGGACATCTGGGACCCAGTACTTC. This gives the protein CASSLARTSGTQYF. The rearrangement uses TRBV7-2 and TRBJ2-5; weak D call: TRBD1 (5 bases). The CDR3 is 14 amino acids. Germline values: CDR1 SGHTA, CDR2 FQGNSA. V was clipped by 0 bases and J by 7 bases, with 12 bases between them.

The gene calls are TRBV2 and TRBJ1-3, with 10 bases that match TRBD1. After removal of 4 bases from V and 1 base from J, the junction contained 13 bases not matched to a gene. This CDR3 contains 19 residues. Germline V gene lookup returns CDR1 SNHLY and CDR2 FYNNEI. The CDR3 DNA is TGTGCCAGCAGTGCTATTATAATCCGGACAGGGGGATCTGGAAACACCATATATTTT. This sequence encodes CASSAIIIRTGGSGNTIYF.